This T cell receptor beta chain was found in a study of cytomegalovirus exposure and HLA in healthy donors. Germline V CDR1 and CDR2: MNHNS, SASEGT. CDR3 length: 15 residues. Trimming left V 2 bases short and J 5 bases short, with 16 bases between. Study-wide findings and caveats: In vitro work confirmed that three CMV-associated chains recognize CMV antigens. Likely technical artifact: a cluster of highly shared sequence variants. Some V segments, including TRBV6-2 and TRBV6-3, were excluded as indistinguishable. Several of the most significant clusters appeared linked to common viral pathogens, based on a later analysis.

As concerns this clone: No antigen is known for it.

PCR used 60 Vbeta primers and 13 Jbeta primers. Sequencing was performed with immunoSEQ multiplex PCR; in TCRdb, only in-frame clones are kept and a portion is missing. The table includes 200,000 or so clones, approximately 85% detected once. The receptor was isolated from a woman aged 45 to 65 in good health and CMV-seropositive. J is TRBJ2-7 and V is TRBV6-1; tentatively, D is TRBD2 (5 bases). Sequencing was carried out using PBMCs. The CDR3 nucleotides read TGTGCCAGCAGTGAATTTGGATTCGGGCGGGACGAGCAGTACTTC. It encodes CASSEFGFGRDEQYF.